One and the same sample provided the 26 T cell receptor beta chains below, sequenced in a study of blood T cell repertoires in COVID-19. Only in-frame clones appear in the TCRdb table, and some are missing; sequencing was by immunoSEQ multiplex PCR. The table records 200,000 to 300,000 clones, 88% of them present only once. Sequenced sample: peripheral blood. The receptors here all came from a man older than 75 with acute or convalescent COVID-19.

The J gene is TRBJ2-7, the V gene TRBV19; TRBD1 matches at 9 bases. J lost 3 bases, V lost 1 base, and 4 bases had no gene match. CDR3 length: 15 amino acids. Germline loops: CDR1 LNHDA, CDR2 SQIVND (reference sequence). CDR3 residues: CASSIAGTGHYEQYF. The CDR3 nucleotides are TGTGCCAGTAGTATAGCCGGGACAGGGCACTACGAGCAGTACTTC.

The rearrangement joins TRBV7-2 to TRBJ1-5, with 8 bases lining up with TRBD1. Per the germline V gene, CDR1 is SGHTA and CDR2 is FQGNSA. CDR3 length: 15 residues. V shed 1 base, J shed 6 bases, and the junction held 5 bases outside the gene matches. The CDR3 DNA reads as TGTGCCAGCAGCTTAGGGACAGGGAGTAGTCAGCCCCAGCATTTT. Translating it yields CASSLGTGSSQPQHF.

This chain connects TRBV6-2 or TRBV6-3 to TRBJ2-1, with a tentative D call TRBD1 (7 bases). V gave up 2 bases and J gave up 7 bases, with 12 bases separating them. Germline V gene lookup returns CDR1 MNHEY and CDR2 SVGEGT. The length of the CDR3 is 14 residues. The CDR3 DNA follows: TGTGCCAGCAGTTACGAGACAGGGAGGAATGAGCAGTTCTTC. The encoded protein is CASSYETGRNEQFF.

V is TRBV4-3 and J is TRBJ2-2; no clear D gene. The CDR3 has 14 residues. Germline assignment: CDR1 LGHNA and CDR2 YSLEER. V was clipped by 2 bases and J by 6 bases, with 10 bases between them. The chain's CDR3 is CASSQNSVSGELFF. DNA of the CDR3: TGCGCCAGCAGCCAAAATTCGGTGTCCGGGGAGCTGTTTTTT.

This clone was seen only a few times. V is TRBV29-1 and J is TRBJ1-2; D might be TRBD1 (6 bases). V lost 7 bases and J lost 2, with 14 bases in between. The CDR3 sequence is 13 residues long. Germline CDR1 and CDR2: SQVTM and ANQGSEA. The CDR3, as DNA: TGCAGCGCATCAGGGGCCTCGAACTATGGCTACACCTTC. Translating it yields CSASGASNYGYTF.

In this sample, this clone turned up once. The chain recombines TRBV5-1 with TRBJ2-7; TRBD1 matches 7 bases. Germline lookup yields CDR1 SGHRS and CDR2 YFSETQ. The trim removed 3 bases at V and 2 bases at J, leaving 5 bases unmatched. The CDR3 is 14 amino acids. CDR3 region: CASSSTGQTYEQYF. CDR3 DNA sequence: TGCGCCAGCAGCTCCACGGGACAGACCTACGAGCAGTACTTC.

The chain is built from TRBV2 and TRBJ2-7; D gene ambiguous. This CDR3 spans 14 amino acids. Looked up from germline, CDR1 is SNHLY and CDR2 is FYNNEI. The V end was cut by 3 bases, the J end by 3 bases, with 12 bases between. This chain's CDR3 is CASSDFGSHYEQYF. CDR3 coding DNA: TGTGCCAGCAGTGATTTCGGGTCCCACTACGAGCAGTACTTC.

The chain carries TRBV15 and TRBJ2-3, with D perhaps matching TRBD2 (5 bases). In germline, CDR1 is LNHNV, CDR2 YYDKDF (reference sequence). This CDR3 region has 17 residues. V dropped 0 bases and J dropped 2 bases, with 15 bases sitting between them. The CDR3 DNA reads as TGTGCCACCAGCAGAGATCGAGAAGCGGCGAACACAGATACGCAGTATTTT. This encodes CATSRDREAANTDTQYF.

This chain joins TRBV28 and TRBJ2-7, with D possibly being TRBD2 (5 bases). Germline assignment: CDR1 MDHEN and CDR2 SYDVKM. The CDR3 runs 15 residues. Trimming shortened V by 6 bases and J by 3 bases, and 18 bases separated the two germline ends. CDR3 DNA sequence: TGTGCCAGCAGCCCGGACTCCCACACAGTCTACGAGCAGTACTTC. Protein sequence: CASSPDSHTVYEQYF.

Remarks on this clone: Additional DNA sequences in this sample encode the identical CDR3. The J gene is TRBJ1-3, the V gene TRBV12-3 or TRBV12-4; D gene uncertain. V shed 2 bases and J shed 4 bases, with 6 bases lying between them. This CDR3 is built from 13 residues. The CDR3 DNA reads TGTGCCAGCAGTTTAAGAGGGGGAAACACCATATATTTT. Translating gives CASSLRGGNTIYF.

The CDR3 DNA is TGTGCCAGTTCTACTCTTAATTCACCCCTCCACTTT. It yields the protein CASSTLNSPLHF. The chain employs TRBV12-3 or TRBV12-4 and TRBJ1-6; D is undetermined. V was trimmed by 9 bases and J by 6 bases, leaving 9 bases between them. The CDR3 is made up of 12 amino acids.

The rearrangement joins TRBV4-3 to TRBJ2-2; D is uncertain. The CDR3 contains 14 residues. CDR1 and CDR2 from the germline V gene are LGHNA and YSLEER. With 4 bases removed from V and 5 bases from J, the gap between germline ends came to 11 bases. CDR3 in amino acids: CASSPMRGTGELFF. DNA of the CDR3: TGCGCCAGCAGCCCTATGCGAGGAACCGGGGAGCTGTTTTTT.

The chain recombines TRBV27 with TRBJ2-7, with D possibly being TRBD2 (6 bases). The CDR3 extends over 14 amino acids. Trimming cost V 8 bases and J 2 bases, with 16 bases left between them. Germline V gene sequence: CDR1 MNHEY, CDR2 SMNVEV (reference sequence). CDR3 sequence: CASSLRGSTYEQYF. In DNA form, the CDR3 reads TGTGCCAGCTCCCTACGGGGGAGCACCTACGAGCAGTACTTC.

The chain carries TRBV24-1 and TRBJ2-3; TRBD2 matches 16 bases. The CDR3 extends over 17 amino acids. The V segment lost 4 bases and the J segment 5 bases; nucleotides outside the gene matches: 5. Germline V gene lookup returns CDR1 KGHDR and CDR2 SFDVKD. The DNA of the CDR3 is TGTGCCACCAGTGAGAAGGGACTAGCGGGGGGGAGAGATACGCAGTATTTT. Translation: CATSEKGLAGGRDTQYF.

CDR3 loop: CASSLVSGVTEAFF. The CDR3 DNA is TGCGCCAGCAGCTTGGTTTCCGGGGTCACTGAAGCTTTCTTT. This chain links TRBV5-1 with TRBJ1-1; D not certain. Per the germline V gene, CDR1 is SGHRS and CDR2 is YFSETQ. The CDR3 contains 14 residues. V shed 0 bases and J shed 4 bases, with 10 bases lying between them.

The rearrangement uses TRBV5-1 and TRBJ1-5; D possibly corresponds to TRBD1 (6 bases). The germline V and J ends were trimmed by 4 bases and 3 bases, with 11 bases remaining between them. There are 14 residues in the CDR3. Germline V gives CDR1 SGHRS, CDR2 YFSETQ. This chain's CDR3 is CASSTGQINQPQHF. CDR3 nucleotides: TGCGCCAGCAGCACAGGACAGATCAATCAGCCCCAGCATTTT.

Note on this clone: This sample includes further DNA sequences coding for the same CDR3. The chain couples TRBV18 to TRBJ1-2; 7 positions match TRBD1. The CDR3 is made up of 13 amino acids. Germline-derived CDR1 and CDR2 are KGHSH and LQKENI. V dropped 3 bases and J dropped 2; count of bases not matched to a gene: 0. The CDR3 region has the DNA TGTGCCAGCTCACCGGGACAGAACTATGGCTACACCTTC. Protein: CASSPGQNYGYTF.

The chain recombines TRBV6-4 with TRBJ1-1, with D perhaps TRBD1 (6 bases). The germline V gene encodes CDR1 MRHNA and CDR2 SNTAGT. With 5 bases removed from V and 4 bases from J, the gap between germline ends came to 14 bases. This CDR3 spans 14 amino acids. The CDR3 DNA follows: TGTGCCAGCAGTCCGGACAGATCAGGCACTGAAGCTTTCTTT. Its protein product is CASSPDRSGTEAFF.

V and J are TRBV21-1 and TRBJ2-5; the table's D call, TRBD2, was not checked against the DNA. TRBV21-1 is a recognized pseudogene. CDR3 length: 17 amino acids. The CDR3 loop reads CASSKEARGRARETQYF. CDR3 in DNA: TGTGCCAGCAGCAAAGAGGCGCGCGGGAGGGCCCGAGAGACCCAGTACTTC.

The chain carries TRBV7-2 and TRBJ1-4; 8 bases agree with TRBD1. Trimming took 5 bases from V and 3 from J; bases not matched to a gene: 2. Germline-derived CDR1 and CDR2 are SGHTA and FQGNSA. The CDR3 length is 14 residues. DNA of the CDR3: TGTGCCAGCAGCGTACAGGGGGCTAATGAAAAACTGTTTTTT. Protein: CASSVQGANEKLFF.

The genes are TRBV11-2 and TRBJ2-2, with 15 bases identical to TRBD2. From germline, CDR1 is SGHAT and CDR2 FQNNGV. This CDR3 contains 16 residues. Germline trimming cut 4 bases from V and 4 bases from J; bases unmatched to any gene: 1. This CDR3 reads CASSSGLAGGTGELFF. In nucleotides, the CDR3 is TGTGCCAGCAGCTCGGGACTAGCGGGGGGCACCGGGGAGCTGTTTTTT.

DNA of the CDR3: TGTGCCAGCAGTCCCCCCACAGGGTCAGATACGCAGTATTTT. This encodes CASSPPTGSDTQYF. The chain recombines TRBV28 with TRBJ2-3; TRBD1 might be the D (6 bases). Germline V CDR1 and CDR2: MDHEN, SYDVKM. Trimming shortened V by 5 bases and J by 4 bases, and 13 bases separated the two germline ends. The CDR3 contains 14 residues.

The gene calls are TRBV18 and TRBJ1-1, with D possibly TRBD1 on 6 matching bases. Germline CDR1 is KGHSH and CDR2 is LQKENI. The CDR3 is 14 amino acids. V lost 6 bases and J lost 0, with 11 bases in between. The CDR3 region is CASSKDRLNTEAFF. As DNA, the CDR3 is TGTGCCAGCTCGAAAGACAGGCTGAACACTGAAGCTTTCTTT.

The chain uses TRBV14 and TRBJ1-1; D is undetermined. The CDR3 spans 15 residues. V was trimmed by 1 base and J by 5 bases, leaving 14 bases between them. Germline CDR1 and CDR2: SGHDN and FVKESK. The CDR3, as DNA: TGTGCCAGCAGCCAAGTTTCGATTGGGAGGACTGAAGCTTTCTTT. Its translation is CASSQVSIGRTEAFF.

This chain uses TRBV2 with TRBJ1-5; D is possibly TRBD1 (5 bases). The CDR3 has 14 residues. Germline V CDR1 and CDR2: SNHLY, FYNNEI. Trimming shortened V by 7 bases and J by 0 bases, and 10 bases separated the two germline ends. In DNA, the CDR3 is TGTGCCAGCACAGACAGCCATAGCAATCAGCCCCAGCATTTT. Translating gives CASTDSHSNQPQHF.

The genes are TRBV9 and TRBJ2-1; 9 positions agree with TRBD2. The CDR3 extends over 16 amino acids. Unmatched junction bases numbered 13, after V lost 4 bases and J lost 8 bases. The V gene's germline CDR1 is SGDLS and CDR2 YYNGEE. The CDR3 DNA is TGTGCCAGCAGCCTTCGTGCGGGAGGGCAAGGGGATGAGCAGTTCTTC. Translated: CASSLRAGGQGDEQFF.